This T cell receptor beta chain was retrieved from a study of OX40 agonist ivuxolimab in advanced cancers. Study-level background: Patients with hepatocellular carcinoma, melanoma, renal cell or head and neck cancer made up the dose-escalation patients. Three individuals attained partial responses, comprising one hepatocellular carcinoma case and two cutaneous melanoma cases. Study-level results: CD8+ T cells averaged more expanded clones than CD4+. The study observed clonal expansion of CD4+ and CD8+ blood T cells by week 6 at 0.1 to 3.0 mg/kg.

Sequencing used immunoSEQ multiplex PCR; TCRdb keeps in-frame clones, though not all of them. The sample yields around 69,000 clones, 85% seen once. V lost 2 bases, J lost 0 bases, and 15 bases lay in between. Per the germline V gene, CDR1 is SGHNT and CDR2 is YYREEE (reference sequence). CDR3 length equals 17 residues. This clone was recorded a few times. Antigen unknown. V and J are TRBV5-4 and TRBJ1-3; D is unclear. The sequencing here drew on CD4+ or CD8+ T cells sorted from blood, taken in a trial of the OX40 agonist ivuxolimab. The receptor's source is an adult with an advanced solid tumor such as melanoma, head and neck, liver or kidney cancer. The chain's CDR3 is CASSLGGHRGSGNTIYF. The CDR3 DNA reads as TGTGCCAGCAGCTTAGGAGGCCACCGGGGCTCTGGAAACACCATATATTTT.